The TCR beta chain under discussion was sequenced for a study of shared clonotypes between healthy human individuals. Libraries were prepared by immunoSEQ multiplex PCR; TCRdb keeps only in-frame clonotypes and omits some of them. The sample shows approximately 2.5 million clones, 90% to 95% of them seen only once. CDR1 is SGHAT, CDR2 FQNNGV, per germline. V shed 4 bases and J 6 bases; nucleotides not matched to a gene: 11. This CDR3 has 17 amino acids. The TCR sequence derives from a man aged 18 to 30 in good health. Sequencing was done on a sample of naive CD4+ T cells sorted from blood. Sample subset: CD45RA+ positively selected. V and J are TRBV11-2 and TRBJ2-1, with TRBD1 matching over 11 bases. The CDR3 DNA is TGTGCCAGCAGCTCAAGAACCGGGACAGGGGGTTTCAATGAGCAGTTCTTC. Protein: CASSSRTGTGGFNEQFF.